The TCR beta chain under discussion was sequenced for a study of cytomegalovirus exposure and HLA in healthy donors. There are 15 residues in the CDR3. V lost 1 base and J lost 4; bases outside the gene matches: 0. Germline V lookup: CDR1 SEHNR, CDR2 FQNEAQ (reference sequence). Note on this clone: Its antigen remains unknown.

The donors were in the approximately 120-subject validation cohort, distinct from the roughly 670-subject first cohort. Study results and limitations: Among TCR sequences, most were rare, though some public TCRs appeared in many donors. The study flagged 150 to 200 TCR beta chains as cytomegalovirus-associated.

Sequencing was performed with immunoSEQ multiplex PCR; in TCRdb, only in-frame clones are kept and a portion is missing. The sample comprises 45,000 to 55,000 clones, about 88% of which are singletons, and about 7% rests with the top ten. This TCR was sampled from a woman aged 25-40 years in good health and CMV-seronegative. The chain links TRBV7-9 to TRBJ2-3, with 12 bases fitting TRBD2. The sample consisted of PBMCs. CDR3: CASSLGLAGADTQYF. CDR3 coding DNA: TGTGCCAGCAGCTTAGGACTAGCGGGAGCAGATACGCAGTATTTT.